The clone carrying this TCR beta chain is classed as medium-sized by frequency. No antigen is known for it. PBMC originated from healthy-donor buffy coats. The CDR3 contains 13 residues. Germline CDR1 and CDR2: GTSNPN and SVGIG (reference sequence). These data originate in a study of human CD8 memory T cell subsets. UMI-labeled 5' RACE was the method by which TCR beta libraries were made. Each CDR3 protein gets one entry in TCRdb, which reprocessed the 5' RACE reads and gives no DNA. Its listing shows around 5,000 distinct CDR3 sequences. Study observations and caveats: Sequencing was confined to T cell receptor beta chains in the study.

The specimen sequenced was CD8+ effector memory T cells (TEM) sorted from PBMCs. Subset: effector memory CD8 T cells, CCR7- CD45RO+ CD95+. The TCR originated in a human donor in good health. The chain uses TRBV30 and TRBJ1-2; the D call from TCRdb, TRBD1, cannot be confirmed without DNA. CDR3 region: CAWEGGTEKGYTF.